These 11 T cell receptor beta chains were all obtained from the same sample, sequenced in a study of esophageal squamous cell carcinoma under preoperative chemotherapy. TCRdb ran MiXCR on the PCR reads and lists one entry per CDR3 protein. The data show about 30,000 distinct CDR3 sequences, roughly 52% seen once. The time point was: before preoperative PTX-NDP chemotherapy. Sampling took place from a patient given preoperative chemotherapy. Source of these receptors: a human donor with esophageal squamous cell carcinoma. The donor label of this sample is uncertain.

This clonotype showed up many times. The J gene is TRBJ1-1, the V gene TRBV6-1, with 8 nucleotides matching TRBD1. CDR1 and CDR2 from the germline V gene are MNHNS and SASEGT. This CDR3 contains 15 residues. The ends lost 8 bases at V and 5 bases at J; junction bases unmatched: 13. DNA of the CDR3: TGTGCCAGCGTCGGACAGGGAGGTTTGGGGACTGAAGCTTTCTTT. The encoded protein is CASVGQGGLGTEAFF.

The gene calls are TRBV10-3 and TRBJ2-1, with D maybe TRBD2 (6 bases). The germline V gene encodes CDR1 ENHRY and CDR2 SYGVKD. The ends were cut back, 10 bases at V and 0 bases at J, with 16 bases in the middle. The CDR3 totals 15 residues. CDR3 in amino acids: CATCGELDSYNEQFF. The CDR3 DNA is TGTGCCACCTGCGGGGAACTCGACTCCTACAATGAGCAGTTCTTC.

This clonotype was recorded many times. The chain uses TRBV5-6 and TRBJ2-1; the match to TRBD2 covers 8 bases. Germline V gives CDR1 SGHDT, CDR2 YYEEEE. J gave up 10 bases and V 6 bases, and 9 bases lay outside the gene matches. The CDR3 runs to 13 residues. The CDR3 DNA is TGTGCCAGCACACGGAATAGCGGGGTCGAGCAGTTCTTC. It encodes CASTRNSGVEQFF.

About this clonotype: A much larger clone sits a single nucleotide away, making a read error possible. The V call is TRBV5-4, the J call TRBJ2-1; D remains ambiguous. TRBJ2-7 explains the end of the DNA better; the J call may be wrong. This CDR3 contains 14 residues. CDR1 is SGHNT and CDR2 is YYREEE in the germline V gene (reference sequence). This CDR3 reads CASSSGPIPNEQYF. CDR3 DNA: TGTGCCAGCAGCTCCGGCCCAATCCCTAATGAGCAGTACTTC.

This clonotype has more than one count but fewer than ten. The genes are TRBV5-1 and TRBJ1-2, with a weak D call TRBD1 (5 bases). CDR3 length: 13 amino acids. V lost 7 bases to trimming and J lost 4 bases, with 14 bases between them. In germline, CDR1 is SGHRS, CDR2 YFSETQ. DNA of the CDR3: TGCGCCAGCGGCGGGGGTGACGGCTATGGCTACACCTTC. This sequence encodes CASGGGDGYGYTF.

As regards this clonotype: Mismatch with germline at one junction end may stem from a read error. In DNA form, the CDR3 reads TGTGCCAGCAGCCCAGCCAGGGGCCCGGGGACGCAGTATTTC. Protein product: CASSPARGPGTQYF. The genes are TRBV7-6 and TRBJ2-3; maybe TRBD1 (6 bases). Looked up from germline, CDR1 is SGHVS and CDR2 is FNYEAQ. The CDR3 has 14 amino acids.

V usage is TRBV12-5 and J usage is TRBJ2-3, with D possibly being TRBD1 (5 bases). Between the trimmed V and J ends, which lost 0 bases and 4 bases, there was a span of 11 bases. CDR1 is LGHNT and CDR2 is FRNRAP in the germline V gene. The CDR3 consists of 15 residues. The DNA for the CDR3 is TGTGCTAGTGGTTTGGTACTGTTAGGGGCAGATACGCAGTATTTT. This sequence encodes CASGLVLLGADTQYF.

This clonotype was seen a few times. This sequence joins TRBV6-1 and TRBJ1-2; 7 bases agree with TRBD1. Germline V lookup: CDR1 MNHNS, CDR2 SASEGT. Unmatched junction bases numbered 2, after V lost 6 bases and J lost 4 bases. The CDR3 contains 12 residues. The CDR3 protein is CASRGTVYGYTF. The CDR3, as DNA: TGTGCCAGCAGAGGGACAGTCTATGGCTACACCTTC.

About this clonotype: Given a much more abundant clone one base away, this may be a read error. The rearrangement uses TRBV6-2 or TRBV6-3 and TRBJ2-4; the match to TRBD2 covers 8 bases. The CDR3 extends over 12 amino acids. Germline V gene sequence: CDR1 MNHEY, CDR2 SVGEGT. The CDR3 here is CASSEPLAGTPF. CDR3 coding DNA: TGTGCCAGCAGTGAGCCTTTAGCGGGGACCCCCTTC.

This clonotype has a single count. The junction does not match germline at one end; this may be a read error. The CDR3 coding sequence is TGTGTCAGCAGTTTAGCCGGCGGGAGATCTTACGAGCAGTTCTTC. Translated, it gives CVSSLAGGRSYEQFF. V is TRBV27 and J is TRBJ2-1; 7 nucleotides agree with TRBD2. Germline V gives CDR1 MNHEY, CDR2 SMNVEV (reference sequence). The CDR3 consists of 15 residues.

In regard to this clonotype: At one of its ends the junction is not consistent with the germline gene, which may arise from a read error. The CDR3 protein is CARILRQRDKNTQYF. The DNA of the CDR3 is TGTGCCCGCATCTTACGGCAGCGAGACAAAAATACGCAGTATTTC. This chain joins TRBV7-8 and TRBJ2-3; D ambiguous. CDR3 length: 15 residues. CDR1 SGHVS and CDR2 FQNEAQ come from the germline V gene.